This T cell receptor (beta chain) was sequenced in a study of T-cell memory formation after mild COVID-19. Germline V gives CDR1 SEHNR, CDR2 FQNEAQ (reference sequence). The J segment lost 5 bases and the V segment lost 6 bases, leaving 11 bases of the junction unmatched. This CDR3 has 15 amino acids. This clonotype was detected only a few times. Each CDR3 protein is one row after TCRdb ran MiXCR on the 5' RACE reads. The table lists about 170,000 distinct CDR3 sequences, over 10% of them singletons. The rearrangement links TRBV7-9 to TRBJ2-5; TRBD1 agrees at 8 bases. The sequencing sample was made of PBMCs or a T cell subset sorted from them (not recorded which). This receptor was taken from a man between 18 and 35 years old who had mild COVID-19 (a few samples of this study predate the infection). Cell type and time point are not known. The CDR3 region is CASSVGDRPGETQYF. The CDR3 DNA follows: TGTGCCAGCAGTGTGGGGGACAGGCCGGGCGAGACCCAGTACTTC.